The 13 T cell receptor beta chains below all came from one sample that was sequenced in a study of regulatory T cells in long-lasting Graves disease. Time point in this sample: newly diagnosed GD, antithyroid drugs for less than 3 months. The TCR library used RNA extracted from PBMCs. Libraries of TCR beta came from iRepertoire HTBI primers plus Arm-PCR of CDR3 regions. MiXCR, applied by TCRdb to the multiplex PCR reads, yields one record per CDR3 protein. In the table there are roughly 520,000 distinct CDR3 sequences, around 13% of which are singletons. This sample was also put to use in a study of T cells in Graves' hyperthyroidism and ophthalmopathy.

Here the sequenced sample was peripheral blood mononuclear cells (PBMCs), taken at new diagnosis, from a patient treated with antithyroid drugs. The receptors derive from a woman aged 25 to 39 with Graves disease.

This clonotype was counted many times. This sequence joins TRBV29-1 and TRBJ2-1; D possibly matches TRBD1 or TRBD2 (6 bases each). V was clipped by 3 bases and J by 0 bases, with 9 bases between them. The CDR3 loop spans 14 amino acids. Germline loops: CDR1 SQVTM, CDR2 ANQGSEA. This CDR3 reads CSVEGGISYNEQFF. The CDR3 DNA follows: TGCAGCGTTGAGGGGGGCATCTCCTACAATGAGCAGTTCTTC.

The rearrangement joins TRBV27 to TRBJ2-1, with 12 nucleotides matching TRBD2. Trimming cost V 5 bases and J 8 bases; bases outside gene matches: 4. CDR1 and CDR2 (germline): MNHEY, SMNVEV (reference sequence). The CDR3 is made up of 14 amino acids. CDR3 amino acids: CASSPSGRADEQFF. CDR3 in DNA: TGTGCCAGCAGTCCTAGCGGGAGGGCCGATGAGCAGTTCTTC.

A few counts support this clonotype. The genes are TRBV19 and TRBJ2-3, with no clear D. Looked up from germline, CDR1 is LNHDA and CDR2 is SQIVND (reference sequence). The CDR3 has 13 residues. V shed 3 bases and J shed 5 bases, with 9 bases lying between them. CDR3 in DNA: TGTGCCAGTAGTATGGGCCAGGAAGATACGCAGTATTTT. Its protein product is CASSMGQEDTQYF.

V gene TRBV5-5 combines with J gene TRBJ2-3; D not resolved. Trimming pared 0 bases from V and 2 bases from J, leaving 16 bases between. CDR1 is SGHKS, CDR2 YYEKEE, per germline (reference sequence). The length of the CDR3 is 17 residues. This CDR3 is CASSLDWGMGITDTQYF. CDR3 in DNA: TGTGCCAGCAGCTTGGATTGGGGAATGGGAATCACAGATACGCAGTATTTT.

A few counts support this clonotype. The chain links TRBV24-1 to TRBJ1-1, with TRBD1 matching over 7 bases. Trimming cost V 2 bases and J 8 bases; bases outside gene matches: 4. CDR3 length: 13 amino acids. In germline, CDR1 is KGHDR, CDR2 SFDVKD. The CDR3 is CATSDYRDSEAFF. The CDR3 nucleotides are TGTGCCACCAGTGATTACCGGGACAGCGAAGCTTTCTTT.

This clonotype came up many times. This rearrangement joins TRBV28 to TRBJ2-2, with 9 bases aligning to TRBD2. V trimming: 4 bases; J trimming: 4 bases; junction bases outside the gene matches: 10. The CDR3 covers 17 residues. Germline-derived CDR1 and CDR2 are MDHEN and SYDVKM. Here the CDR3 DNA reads TGTGCCAGCAGTTCGATGTCTAGCGGGAAGTCCACCGGGGAGCTGTTTTTT. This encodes CASSSMSSGKSTGELFF.

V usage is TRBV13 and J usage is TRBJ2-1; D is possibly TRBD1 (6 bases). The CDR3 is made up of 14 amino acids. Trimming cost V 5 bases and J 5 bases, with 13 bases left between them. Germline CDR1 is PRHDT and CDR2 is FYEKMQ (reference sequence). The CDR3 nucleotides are TGTGCCAGCAGCACCCAGGACAGAGACAATGAGCAGTTCTTC. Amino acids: CASSTQDRDNEQFF.

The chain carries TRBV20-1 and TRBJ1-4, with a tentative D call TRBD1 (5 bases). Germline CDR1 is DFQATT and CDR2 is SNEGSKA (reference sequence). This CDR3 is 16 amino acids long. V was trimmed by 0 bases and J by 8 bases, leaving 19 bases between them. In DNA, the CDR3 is TGCAGTGCTAGAGATCTCTTTCAGGGAGGTCGGGAAAAACTGTTTTTT. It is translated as CSARDLFQGGREKLFF.

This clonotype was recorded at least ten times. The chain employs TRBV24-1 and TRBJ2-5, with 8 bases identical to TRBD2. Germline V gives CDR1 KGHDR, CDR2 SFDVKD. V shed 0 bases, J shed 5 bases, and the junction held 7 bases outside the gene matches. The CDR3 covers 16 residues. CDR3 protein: CATSDLRSGSGETQYF. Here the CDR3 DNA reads TGTGCCACCAGTGATTTGCGGAGCGGGAGTGGGGAGACCCAGTACTTC.

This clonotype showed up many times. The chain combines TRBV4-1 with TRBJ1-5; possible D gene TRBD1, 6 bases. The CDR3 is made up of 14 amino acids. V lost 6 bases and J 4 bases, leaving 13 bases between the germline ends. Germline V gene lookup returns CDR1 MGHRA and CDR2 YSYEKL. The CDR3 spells CASRATGRNQPQHF. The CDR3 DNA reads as TGCGCCAGCAGGGCCACAGGGAGGAATCAGCCCCAGCATTTT.

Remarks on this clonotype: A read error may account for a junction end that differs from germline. CDR3 residues: CASSGGAGTYGQYF. The DNA of the CDR3 is TGCGCCAGCAGTGGAGGAGCAGGGACCTACGGGCAGTACTTC. J is TRBJ2-7 and V is TRBV10-2, with D perhaps being TRBD1 or TRBD2 (5 bases each). Germline assignment: CDR1 WSHSY and CDR2 SAAADI. The CDR3 runs 14 residues.

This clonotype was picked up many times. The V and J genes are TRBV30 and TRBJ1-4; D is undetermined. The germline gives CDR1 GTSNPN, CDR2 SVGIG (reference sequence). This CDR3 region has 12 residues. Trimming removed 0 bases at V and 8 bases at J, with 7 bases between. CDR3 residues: CAWSVQAEKLFF. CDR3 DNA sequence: TGTGCCTGGAGTGTGCAGGCGGAAAAACTGTTTTTT.

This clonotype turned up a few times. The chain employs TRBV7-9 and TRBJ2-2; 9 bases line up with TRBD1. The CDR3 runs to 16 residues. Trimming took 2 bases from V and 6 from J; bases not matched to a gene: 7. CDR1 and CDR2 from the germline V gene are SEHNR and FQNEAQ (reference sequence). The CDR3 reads CASSLSGTGIAGELFF. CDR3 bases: TGTGCCAGCAGCTTAAGTGGGACAGGGATCGCCGGGGAGCTGTTTTTT.